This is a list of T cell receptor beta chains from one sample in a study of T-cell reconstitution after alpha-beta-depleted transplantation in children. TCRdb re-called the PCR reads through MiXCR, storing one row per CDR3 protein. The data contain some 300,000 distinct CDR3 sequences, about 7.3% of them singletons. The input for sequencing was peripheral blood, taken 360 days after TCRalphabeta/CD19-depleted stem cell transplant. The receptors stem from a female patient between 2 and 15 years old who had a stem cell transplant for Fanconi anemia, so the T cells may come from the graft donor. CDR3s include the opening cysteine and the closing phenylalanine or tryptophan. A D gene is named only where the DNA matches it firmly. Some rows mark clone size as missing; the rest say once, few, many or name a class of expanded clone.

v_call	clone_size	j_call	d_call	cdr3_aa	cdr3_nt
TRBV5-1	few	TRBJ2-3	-	CASSRLQASTDTQYF	TGCGCCAGCAGCCGGTTACAGGCTAGCACAGATACGCAGTATTTT
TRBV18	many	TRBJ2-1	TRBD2	CASSPPTSGGYNEQFF	TGTGCCAGCTCACCACCGACTAGCGGGGGATACAATGAGCAGTTCTTC
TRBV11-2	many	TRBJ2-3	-	CASSPGDSSTDTQYF	TGTGCCAGCAGCCCCGGTGACTCTAGCACAGATACGCAGTATTTT
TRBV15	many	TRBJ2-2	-	CATRSGHPANTGELFF	TGTGCCACCCGGTCGGGACACCCTGCGAACACCGGGGAGCTGTTTTTT
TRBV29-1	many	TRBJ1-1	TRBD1	CSVEGTGNTEAFF	TGCAGCGTTGAAGGGACAGGGAACACTGAAGCTTTCTTT
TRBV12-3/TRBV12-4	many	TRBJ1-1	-	CASSTNTEAFF	TGTGCCAGCAGTACTAACACTGAAGCTTTCTTT
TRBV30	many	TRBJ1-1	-	CAWMGPTTGYTEAFF	TGTGCCTGGATGGGGCCAACAACAGGGTACACTGAAGCTTTCTTT
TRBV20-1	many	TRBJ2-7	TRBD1	CSARFRDRAYEQYF	TGCAGTGCTCGATTCCGGGACAGGGCGTACGAGCAGTACTTC
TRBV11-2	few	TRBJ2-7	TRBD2	CASSKGTTRSYEQYF	TGTGCCAGCAGCAAGGGGACTACCCGCTCCTACGAGCAGTACTTC
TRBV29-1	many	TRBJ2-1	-	CSVVAAYYNEQFF	TGCAGCGTTGTGGCGGCCTACTACAATGAGCAGTTCTTC
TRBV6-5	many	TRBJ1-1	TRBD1	CASSLMGGTGSSEAFF	TGTGCCAGCAGCCTAATGGGTGGGACAGGCTCTTCCGAAGCTTTCTTT
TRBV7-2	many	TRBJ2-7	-	CASSFTRSSYEQYF	TGTGCCAGCAGCTTCACCAGGAGCTCCTACGAGCAGTACTTC
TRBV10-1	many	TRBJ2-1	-	CASSALDEQFF	TGCGCCAGCAGTGCGTTGGATGAGCAGTTCTTC
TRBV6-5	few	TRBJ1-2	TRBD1	CASSYSQGADIYGYTF	TGTGCCAGCAGTTACTCACAGGGGGCCGATATCTATGGCTACACCTTC
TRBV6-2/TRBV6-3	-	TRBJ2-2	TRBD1	CASSYDRGDTGELFF	TGTGCCAGCAGTTATGACAGGGGGGACACCGGGGAGCTGTTTTTT
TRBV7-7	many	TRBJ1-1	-	CASSPKAGDEAFF	TGTGCTAGCAGCCCTAAGGCAGGGGATGAAGCTTTCTTT
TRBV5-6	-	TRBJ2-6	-	CASSLSGHRGGGANVLTF	TGTGCCAGCAGCTTGTCAGGTCACAGGGGAGGTGGGGCCAACGTCCTGACTTTC
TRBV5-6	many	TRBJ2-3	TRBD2	CASSLGTSPDTDTQYF	TGTGCCAGCAGCCTCGGGACTAGCCCTGACACAGATACGCAGTATTTT
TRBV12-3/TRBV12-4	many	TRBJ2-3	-	CASTKTGSITDTQYF	TGTGCCAGCACCAAAACAGGGTCGATAACAGATACGCAGTATTTT
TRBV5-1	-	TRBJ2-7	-	CASSLGPSGGAANNYEQYF	TGCGCCAGCAGCTTGGGCCCCTCGGGGGGCGCAGCAAACAACTACGAGCAGTACTTC
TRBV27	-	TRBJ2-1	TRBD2	CASSPTIAGGPYNEQFF	TGTGCCAGCAGTCCCACCATAGCGGGGGGACCCTACAATGAGCAGTTCTTC
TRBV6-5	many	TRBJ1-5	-	CASRGIRSNQPQHF	TGTGCCAGCAGGGGCATCAGAAGCAATCAGCCCCAGCATTTT
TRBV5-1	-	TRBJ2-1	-	CASSFNRGSSYNEQFF	TGCGCCAGCAGCTTCAACCGGGGGAGCTCCTACAATGAGCAGTTCTTC
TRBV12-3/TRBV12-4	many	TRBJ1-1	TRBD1	CASSPGGENTEAFF	TGTGCCAGCAGTCCAGGGGGCGAGAACACTGAAGCTTTCTTT
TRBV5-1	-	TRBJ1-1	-	CACSLGRGSTEAFF	TGCGCCTGCAGCTTGGGAAGAGGGAGCACTGAAGCTTTCTTT
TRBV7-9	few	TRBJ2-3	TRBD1	CASSLAGTGGVSDTQYF	TGTGCCAGCAGCTTAGCCGGGACAGGGGGCGTTTCAGATACGCAGTATTTT
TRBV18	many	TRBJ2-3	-	CASSPSLADTQYF	TGTGCCAGCTCACCAAGTCTTGCGGATACGCAGTATTTT
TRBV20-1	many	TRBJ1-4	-	CSANSGGGREKLFF	TGCAGTGCTAACTCGGGAGGGGGTAGAGAAAAACTGTTTTTT
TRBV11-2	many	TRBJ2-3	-	CASSLAHYTDTQYF	TGTGCCAGCAGCTTGGCTCACTACACAGATACGCAGTATTTT
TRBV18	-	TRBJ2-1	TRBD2	CASSTRLNSRSWEGSYNEQFF	TGTGCCAGCTCTACCAGGCTTAATTCTCGAAGTTGGGAGGGATCCTACAATGAGCAGTTCTTC
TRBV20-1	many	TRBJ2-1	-	CSAPQRSRSYNEQFF	TGCAGTGCTCCCCAAAGGTCCCGATCCTACAATGAGCAGTTCTTC
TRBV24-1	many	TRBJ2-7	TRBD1	CATSETGTGKYEQYF	TGTGCCACCAGTGAAACCGGGACAGGGAAATACGAGCAGTACTTC
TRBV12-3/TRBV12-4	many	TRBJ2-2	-	CASSLLGAAGELFF	TGTGCCAGCAGTTTACTGGGGGCGGCCGGGGAGCTGTTTTTT
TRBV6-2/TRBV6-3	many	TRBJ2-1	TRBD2	CASRRTSGGLSYNEQFF	TGTGCCAGCAGGCGGACTAGCGGGGGCCTATCCTACAATGAGCAGTTCTTC
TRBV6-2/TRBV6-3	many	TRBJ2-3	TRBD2	CARGGLAPDTQYF	TGTGCCAGAGGGGGACTAGCCCCAGATACGCAGTATTTT
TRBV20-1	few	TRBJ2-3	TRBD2	CSASSAGVRADTQYF	TGCAGTGCTAGTTCAGCGGGAGTTCGCGCAGATACGCAGTATTTT
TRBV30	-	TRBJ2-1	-	CAWSVPAGYNEQFF	TGTGCCTGGAGTGTACCGGCCGGCTACAATGAGCAGTTCTTC
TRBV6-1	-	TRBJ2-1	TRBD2	CASGLAGGWYNEQFF	TGTGCCAGCGGGCTAGCGGGAGGGTGGTACAATGAGCAGTTCTTC
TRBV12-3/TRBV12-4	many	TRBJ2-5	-	CASSLVLGQSRKETQYF	TGTGCCAGCAGTTTAGTACTTGGACAGAGTCGCAAAGAGACCCAGTACTTC
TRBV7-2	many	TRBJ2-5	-	CASSLVNQETQYF	TGTGCCAGCAGCTTAGTTAACCAAGAGACCCAGTACTTC
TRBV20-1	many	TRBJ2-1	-	CSARRTAHEQFF	TGCAGTGCTAGGAGGACAGCCCATGAGCAGTTCTTC
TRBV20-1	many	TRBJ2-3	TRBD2	CSARAPAGGTDTQYF	TGCAGTGCTAGAGCGCCCGCGGGGGGGACAGATACGCAGTATTTT
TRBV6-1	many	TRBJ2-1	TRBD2	CASNLPAGAPVEQFF	TGTGCCAGCAATCTCCCAGCGGGGGCCCCCGTCGAGCAGTTCTTC
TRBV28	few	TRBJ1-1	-	CASSPDNRMNTEAFF	TGTGCCAGCAGTCCCGACAATCGAATGAACACTGAAGCTTTCTTT
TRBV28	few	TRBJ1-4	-	CASSLGGLGEKLFF	TGTGCCAGCAGTTTGGGAGGGTTGGGCGAAAAACTGTTTTTT
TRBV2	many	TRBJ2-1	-	CASSRSAAAQFF	TGTGCCAGCTCCCGAAGCGCTGCGGCGCAGTTCTTC
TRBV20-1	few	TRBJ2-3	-	CSARKTYWPADTQYF	TGCAGTGCTAGAAAAACTTACTGGCCCGCAGATACGCAGTATTTT